One and the same sample provided the 18 T cell receptor beta chains below, sequenced in a study of cytomegalovirus exposure and HLA in healthy donors. Primers for the PCR totalled 60 Vbeta and 13 Jbeta. Here immunoSEQ multiplex PCR was the method, and the copy in TCRdb shows in-frame clones only, minus some. The repertoire holds nearly 200,000 clones, with 82% as singletons. Sequenced input: PBMCs. Receptors were obtained from a woman between 50 and 59 years old in good health and CMV-seropositive.

The chain has TRBV6-5 and TRBJ2-3, with 9 bases identical to TRBD2. The trim removed 5 bases at V and 14 bases at J, leaving 8 bases unmatched. The CDR3 has 12 residues. The germline gives CDR1 MNHEY, CDR2 SVGAGI. Here the CDR3 reads CASSHQRGALYF. CDR3 DNA: TGTGCCAGCAGTCATCAGCGGGGGGCCTTGTATTTT.

This chain joins TRBV6-5 and TRBJ1-2, with TRBD1 matching 8 bases. Germline V gene data show CDR1 as MNHEY and CDR2 as SVGAGI. CDR3 length: 15 residues. V lost 0 bases, J lost 2 bases, and 2 bases stayed unmatched. Here the CDR3 DNA reads TGTGCCAGCAGTTACTCGAGGACAGGGAACTATGGCTACACCTTC. Its translation: CASSYSRTGNYGYTF.

The chain joins TRBV6-1 to TRBJ1-2, with D possibly TRBD1 on 6 matching bases. CDR1 MNHNS and CDR2 SASEGT come from the germline V gene. CDR3 length: 14 amino acids. Trimming left V 11 bases short and J 2 bases short, with 18 bases between. DNA of the CDR3: TGTGCCGTATCGGCGGGGGGCGCAAACTATGGCTACACCTTC. Translating it yields CAVSAGGANYGYTF.

The chain is built from TRBV15 and TRBJ2-7; D may be TRBD1 (6 bases). The germline V gene encodes CDR1 LNHNV and CDR2 YYDKDF (reference sequence). The CDR3 has 14 amino acids. Deletions cut 1 base from V and 6 bases from J, with 13 bases between. The CDR3 spells CATSRGGLAGEQYF. DNA of the CDR3: TGTGCCACCAGCAGAGGGGGGCTAGCAGGCGAGCAGTACTTC.

This clone has only a few counts. V and J are TRBV6-5 and TRBJ1-2; 10 nucleotides align to TRBD1. Trimming cost V 6 bases and J 4 bases; bases outside gene matches: 8. CDR1 and CDR2 from the germline V gene are MNHEY and SVGAGI. CDR3 length: 15 residues. The CDR3 DNA is TGTGCCAGCAGCAAACGCGACAGGGGGCCCTATGGCTACACCTTC. It encodes CASSKRDRGPYGYTF.

The chain is built from TRBV2 and TRBJ2-3; D call uncertain. V lost 8 bases and J 6 bases, leaving 21 bases between the germline ends. The CDR3 is 15 residues long. In germline, CDR1 is SNHLY, CDR2 FYNNEI. The DNA of the CDR3 is TGTGCCAGCCTTCTGTTACAGTTGGGTGTGGATACGCAGTATTTT. Residues: CASLLLQLGVDTQYF.

This clone is a singleton in its sample. The chain recombines TRBV6-5 with TRBJ2-5; 8 positions match TRBD1. In germline, CDR1 is MNHEY, CDR2 SVGAGI. V was clipped by 5 bases and J by 5 bases; unmatched bases: 10. The CDR3 covers 15 residues. The CDR3 sequence: CASSTDRGARETQYF. The CDR3 nucleotides read TGTGCCAGCAGTACAGACAGGGGAGCTAGGGAGACCCAGTACTTC.

The chain carries TRBV6-1 and TRBJ2-3, with TRBD1 identical over 11 bases. Germline CDR1 MNHNS, CDR2 SASEGT. V shed 2 bases, J shed 3 bases, and the junction held 4 bases outside the gene matches. The CDR3 loop spans 16 amino acids. The CDR3 is CASSELDRGHTDTQYF. CDR3 nucleotide sequence: TGTGCCAGCAGTGAATTGGACAGGGGGCATACAGATACGCAGTATTTT.

The chain recombines TRBV7-2 with TRBJ1-4; D may be TRBD1 (5 bases). V lost 2 bases and J lost 7, with 11 bases in between. The CDR3 sequence is 14 residues long. Germline V gene sequence: CDR1 SGHTA, CDR2 FQGNSA. CDR3 in amino acids: CASSLWQGGEKLFF. In nucleotides, the CDR3 is TGTGCCAGCAGCTTATGGCAGGGAGGTGAAAAACTGTTTTTT.

This clone came up once. V and J are TRBV28 and TRBJ1-4; maybe TRBD1 (5 bases). The CDR3 runs to 14 residues. The germline CDR1 and CDR2 sequences are MDHEN and SYDVKM. With 4 bases removed from V and 8 bases from J, the gap between germline ends came to 14 bases. The CDR3 here is CASSSYPDSEKLFF. The CDR3 nucleotides are TGTGCCAGCAGTTCATATCCCGACAGCGAAAAACTGTTTTTT. Complete variable domain (other parts from reference TRBV28 and TRBJ1-4): DVKVTQSSRYLVKRTGEKVFLECVQDMDHENMFWYRQDPGLGLRLIYFSYDVKMKEKGDIPEGYSVSREKKERFSLILESASTNQTSMYLCASSSYPDSEKLFFGSGTQLSVL.

The rearrangement uses TRBV28 and TRBJ1-4, with a tentative D call TRBD1 (6 bases). CDR3 length: 16 amino acids. V was cut by 7 bases and J by 6 bases, with 21 bases left in between. Germline CDR1 MDHEN, CDR2 SYDVKM. CDR3 amino acids: CASNPLGNRADEKLFF. DNA of the CDR3: TGTGCCAGCAACCCTCTTGGGAACAGGGCGGATGAAAAACTGTTTTTT. The full variable domain, completed using reference TRBV28 and TRBJ1-4, is DVKVTQSSRYLVKRTGEKVFLECVQDMDHENMFWYRQDPGLGLRLIYFSYDVKMKEKGDIPEGYSVSREKKERFSLILESASTNQTSMYLCASNPLGNRADEKLFFGSGTQLSVL.

The V call is TRBV9, the J call TRBJ1-2; TRBD1 agrees at 7 bases. The CDR3 loop spans 13 amino acids. Trimming took 8 bases from V and 8 from J; bases not matched to a gene: 12. Germline V CDR1 and CDR2: SGDLS, YYNGEE. As DNA, the CDR3 is TGTGCCAGTTCAGGGGGAACAGGGGCCGGCTACACCTTC. Translating it yields CASSGGTGAGYTF.

The chain is built from TRBV6-1 and TRBJ1-2, with 7 bases lining up with TRBD1. Trimming cost V 7 bases and J 3 bases; bases outside gene matches: 8. The CDR3 consists of 14 residues. In germline, CDR1 is MNHNS, CDR2 SASEGT. This CDR3 reads CASTQDRNDYGYTF. CDR3 DNA: TGTGCCAGCACCCAGGACAGGAACGACTATGGCTACACCTTC.

The rearrangement uses TRBV28 and TRBJ2-2, with 13 positions matching TRBD2. This CDR3 region has 18 residues. Trimming cost V 4 bases and J 5 bases; bases outside gene matches: 10. Germline V gives CDR1 MDHEN, CDR2 SYDVKM. Here the CDR3 reads CASSSLQTSGGKTGELFF. CDR3 DNA: TGTGCCAGCAGTTCCCTCCAGACTAGCGGGGGGAAGACCGGGGAGCTGTTTTTT.

Here the CDR3 reads CASSQDPSWLAEGHEQFF. Here the CDR3 DNA reads TGTGCCAGCAGCCAAGACCCCTCATGGCTAGCGGAGGGACATGAGCAGTTCTTC. The chain has TRBV4-2 and TRBJ2-1; TRBD2 matches at 7 bases. The CDR3 covers 18 residues. The junction had 16 bases not matched to a gene; V was cut back by 0 bases and J by 8 bases. The germline V gene has CDR1 LGHNA and CDR2 YNFKEQ.

The V call is TRBV7-9, the J call TRBJ1-2; tentatively, D is TRBD1 (6 bases). CDR1 and CDR2 from the germline V gene are SEHNR and FQNEAQ (reference sequence). V lost 0 bases, J lost 3 bases, and 8 bases lay in between. The CDR3 spans 14 residues. The DNA of the CDR3 is TGTGCCAGCAGCTTAGCTGGGGGCGACTATGGCTACACCTTC. The encoded protein is CASSLAGGDYGYTF.

V gene TRBV4-2 combines with J gene TRBJ2-1, with 11 bases fitting TRBD2. CDR1 and CDR2 from the germline V gene are LGHNA and YNFKEQ. V lost 10 bases, J lost 9 bases, and 14 bases stayed unmatched. The CDR3 is 15 amino acids. The chain's CDR3 is CATSGTSGSRSEQFF. DNA of the CDR3: TGTGCCACCTCAGGTACTAGCGGGAGTCGGAGTGAGCAGTTCTTC.

The chain links TRBV11-2 to TRBJ2-7, with D possibly TRBD1 on 5 matching bases. This CDR3 contains 16 residues. V gave up 0 bases and J gave up 3 bases, with 15 bases separating them. Germline V CDR1 and CDR2: SGHAT, FQNNGV. The CDR3: CASSLEGVGQFYEQYF. As DNA, the CDR3 is TGTGCCAGCAGCTTAGAAGGGGTAGGGCAGTTCTACGAGCAGTACTTC.